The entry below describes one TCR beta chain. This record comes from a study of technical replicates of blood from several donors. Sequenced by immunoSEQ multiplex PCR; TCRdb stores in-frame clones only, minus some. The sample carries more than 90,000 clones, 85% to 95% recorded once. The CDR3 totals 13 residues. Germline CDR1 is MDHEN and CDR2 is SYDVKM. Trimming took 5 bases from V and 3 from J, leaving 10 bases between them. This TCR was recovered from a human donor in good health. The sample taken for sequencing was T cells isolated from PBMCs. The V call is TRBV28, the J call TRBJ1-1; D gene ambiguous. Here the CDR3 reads CASSNSIYTEAFF. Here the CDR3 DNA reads TGTGCCAGCAGTAACTCTATATACACTGAAGCTTTCTTT.